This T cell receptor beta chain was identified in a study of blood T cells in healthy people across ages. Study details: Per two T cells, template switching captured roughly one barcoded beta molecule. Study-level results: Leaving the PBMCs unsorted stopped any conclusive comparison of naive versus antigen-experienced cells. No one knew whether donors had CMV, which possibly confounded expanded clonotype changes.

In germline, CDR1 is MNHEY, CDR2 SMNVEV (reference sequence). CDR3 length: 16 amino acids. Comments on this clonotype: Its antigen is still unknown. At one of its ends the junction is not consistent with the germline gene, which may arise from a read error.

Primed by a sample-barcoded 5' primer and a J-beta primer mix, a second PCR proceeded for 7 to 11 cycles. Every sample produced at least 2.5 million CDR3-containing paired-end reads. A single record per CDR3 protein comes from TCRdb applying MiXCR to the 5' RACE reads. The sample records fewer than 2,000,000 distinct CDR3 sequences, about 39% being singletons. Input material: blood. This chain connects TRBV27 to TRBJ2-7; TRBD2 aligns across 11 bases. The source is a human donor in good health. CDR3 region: CASSISIAGGLGEQYF. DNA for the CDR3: TGTGCCAGCAGTATATCAATAGCGGGGGGGCTGGGGGAGCAGTACTTC.